The rows below give T cell receptor beta chains drawn from one sample of a study of vaccination effects on CD4 cells after COVID-19. Their target antigens are unknown. Assay used: immunoSEQ multiplex PCR; TCRdb lists only in-frame clones, some missing. The top ten clones hold approximately 15% of a sample with 30,000 to 45,000 clones, around 66% of them seen once. This material consisted of CD4+ T cells from PBMCs cultured with HCoV-OC43 spike peptides, taken before COVID-19 vaccination. All receptors come from a human donor who received a COVID-19 vaccine. Each CDR3 is given with its conserved first and last residue. The D gene is left open where the match is weak. Clone size is given for some rows only: seen once, a few or many times, or a class if the clone is expanded.

J gene: TRBJ1-2
V gene: TRBV7-8
D gene: TRBD1
clone size: -
CDR3 DNA: TGTGCCAGCAGCTTAGGACAGGGCTATGGCTACACCTTC
CDR3 protein: CASSLGQGYGYTF

J gene: TRBJ1-2
V gene: TRBV3-1/TRBV3-2
D gene: TRBD1
clone size: -
CDR3 DNA: TGTGCCAGCAGCCCGGACAGGTACTATGGCTACACCTTC
CDR3 protein: CASSPDRYYGYTF

J gene: TRBJ2-3
V gene: TRBV5-8
D gene: -
clone size: -
CDR3 DNA: TGTGCCAGCAGCTTGGAGCGGCTAGAGCGCACAGATACGCAGTATTTT
CDR3 protein: CASSLERLERTDTQYF

J gene: TRBJ2-3
V gene: TRBV29-1
D gene: TRBD2
clone size: -
CDR3 DNA: TGCAGCGCCCAGCGGGGGGGGCCAGATACGCAGTATTTT
CDR3 protein: CSAQRGGPDTQYF

J gene: TRBJ2-1
V gene: TRBV3-1/TRBV3-2
D gene: TRBD1
clone size: -
CDR3 DNA: TGTGCCAGCAGCCCCGGGACAGCCCTATACAATGAGCAGTTCTTC
CDR3 protein: CASSPGTALYNEQFF

J gene: TRBJ2-1
V gene: TRBV11-2
D gene: TRBD2
clone size: once
CDR3 DNA: TGTGCCAGCAGCTTAAGGATTAGCGGGAGGGCCTACAATGAGCAGTTCTTC
CDR3 protein: CASSLRISGRAYNEQFF

J gene: TRBJ2-2
V gene: TRBV2
D gene: TRBD1
clone size: -
CDR3 DNA: TGTGCCAGCAGTGGGGACAGCGGGGAGCTGTTTTTT
CDR3 protein: CASSGDSGELFF

J gene: TRBJ1-2
V gene: TRBV10-3
D gene: -
clone size: -
CDR3 DNA: TGTGCCATCAGTGGTGGGACGGGGAGTAACTATGGCTACACCTTC
CDR3 protein: CAISGGTGSNYGYTF

J gene: TRBJ1-5
V gene: TRBV18
D gene: TRBD1
clone size: -
CDR3 DNA: TGTGCCAGCTCACCACGGTCGGGGGGGCCTACAGGGGCTCAGCCCCAGCATTTT
CDR3 protein: CASSPRSGGPTGAQPQHF

J gene: TRBJ2-3
V gene: TRBV3-1/TRBV3-2
D gene: -
clone size: -
CDR3 DNA: TGTGCCAGCAGCCCCCTAGGGACAACTAGCACAGATACGCAGTATTTT
CDR3 protein: CASSPLGTTSTDTQYF

J gene: TRBJ1-6
V gene: TRBV3-1/TRBV3-2
D gene: -
clone size: -
CDR3 DNA: TGTGCCAGCAGCCAAGGGGTCAGGGAACTTTGGAATTCACCCCTCCACTTT
CDR3 protein: CASSQGVRELWNSPLHF

J gene: TRBJ1-1
V gene: TRBV20-1
D gene: -
clone size: -
CDR3 DNA: TGCAGTGCTAGTTTTAGGCTTGGGAGGGATGAAGCTTTCTTT
CDR3 protein: CSASFRLGRDEAFF

J gene: TRBJ1-2
V gene: TRBV30
D gene: -
clone size: few
CDR3 DNA: TGTGCCTGGAGAGATTGGGGTTTGGGCTATGGCTACACCTTC
CDR3 protein: CAWRDWGLGYGYTF

J gene: TRBJ2-3
V gene: TRBV12-5
D gene: -
clone size: -
CDR3 DNA: TGTGCTAGTGGTTTGTCCCTCCGAGCGGACCTCGCAGATACGCAGTATTTT
CDR3 protein: CASGLSLRADLADTQYF

J gene: TRBJ1-5
V gene: TRBV6-5
D gene: -
clone size: -
CDR3 DNA: TGTGCCAGCAGGAATACAGGGAATAATCAGCCCCAGCATTTT
CDR3 protein: CASRNTGNNQPQHF

J gene: TRBJ2-1
V gene: TRBV6-5
D gene: -
clone size: -
CDR3 DNA: TGTGCCAGCAGTTACTCGTGGGTCACTAGTTTCTTC
CDR3 protein: CASSYSWVTSFF

J gene: TRBJ2-3
V gene: TRBV14
D gene: TRBD2
clone size: -
CDR3 DNA: TGTGCCAGCAGCCAAGGACTAGCGGGAGTTGGAGTCACAGATACGCAGTATTTT
CDR3 protein: CASSQGLAGVGVTDTQYF

J gene: TRBJ2-2
V gene: TRBV5-1
D gene: TRBD1
clone size: -
CDR3 DNA: TGCGCCAGCAGCCGCGTCGGGGGCAGGCCAGGGGGCACCACCGGGGAGCTGTTTTTT
CDR3 protein: CASSRVGGRPGGTTGELFF

J gene: TRBJ2-1
V gene: TRBV6-1
D gene: TRBD1
clone size: -
CDR3 DNA: TGTGCCAGCAGTGAAAGACAGGGCAATGAGCAGTTCTTC
CDR3 protein: CASSERQGNEQFF

J gene: TRBJ1-6
V gene: TRBV25-1
D gene: TRBD1
clone size: -
CDR3 DNA: TGTGCCAGCAGTGAATTAAAAGACAGGGCTAATTCACCCCTCCACTTT
CDR3 protein: CASSELKDRANSPLHF

J gene: TRBJ2-1
V gene: TRBV5-4
D gene: -
clone size: -
CDR3 DNA: TGTGCCAGCACGTTTGACACCGCCTCCTACAATGAGCAGTTCTTC
CDR3 protein: CASTFDTASYNEQFF

J gene: TRBJ1-5
V gene: TRBV19
D gene: -
clone size: once
CDR3 DNA: TGTGCCAGTAGTATAAATTACCAGCCGGGTTGGCAGCCCCAGCATTTT
CDR3 protein: CASSINYQPGWQPQHF

J gene: TRBJ2-7
V gene: TRBV6-2/TRBV6-3
D gene: -
clone size: -
CDR3 DNA: TGTGCCAGCAGCCCTAAGGGACACAAGATCTCCTACGAGCAGTACTTC
CDR3 protein: CASSPKGHKISYEQYF

J gene: TRBJ1-6
V gene: TRBV15
D gene: TRBD1
clone size: -
CDR3 DNA: TGTGCCACCAGCAGACCGGGACAGGGTAATTCACCCCTCCACTTT
CDR3 protein: CATSRPGQGNSPLHF

J gene: TRBJ2-1
V gene: TRBV14
D gene: -
clone size: few
CDR3 DNA: TGTGCCAGCAGCCAGCACAGGGCGGATCGAAGGTACAATGAGCAGTTCTTC
CDR3 protein: CASSQHRADRRYNEQFF

J gene: TRBJ2-7
V gene: TRBV4-1
D gene: -
clone size: once
CDR3 DNA: TGCGCCAGCAGCCAAGGGCAAGCGAGCTCCTACGAGCAGTACTTC
CDR3 protein: CASSQGQASSYEQYF

J gene: TRBJ1-2
V gene: TRBV5-4
D gene: -
clone size: few
CDR3 DNA: TGTGCCAGCAGCCACCCCACAGGGCCCGGGGGCTATGGCTACACCTTC
CDR3 protein: CASSHPTGPGGYGYTF

J gene: TRBJ1-1
V gene: TRBV5-1
D gene: -
clone size: once
CDR3 DNA: TGCGCCAGCAGCTTGGAGGGGAGGGTGAACACTGAAGCTTTCTTT
CDR3 protein: CASSLEGRVNTEAFF